This T cell receptor (beta chain) was sequenced in a study of blood T cell repertoires in COVID-19. Study-wide background: There were acute and convalescent COVID-19 samples, and they came from the United States, Italy and Spain.

The authors' processing: Amplification with reference gene primers provided the estimates of nucleated cell counts. Clones were sequenced by immunoSEQ multiplex PCR, and TCRdb holds only the in-frame ones, with some missing. For V, J and clone size, that table is used; D and trimming come from the DNA. This table holds about 81,000 clones, roughly 82% found once. This CDR3 has 11 amino acids. Germline CDR1 MDHEN, CDR2 SYDVKM. Trimming cost V 5 bases and J 5 bases, with 6 bases left between them. The TCR comes from a human donor in a cohort sampled during active COVID-19. This chain uses TRBV28 with TRBJ1-2; a weak D match, TRBD1 (6 bases). Specimen: peripheral blood. This chain's CDR3 is CASSQGYGYTF. CDR3 DNA sequence: TGTGCCAGCAGTCAGGGGTATGGCTACACCTTC.